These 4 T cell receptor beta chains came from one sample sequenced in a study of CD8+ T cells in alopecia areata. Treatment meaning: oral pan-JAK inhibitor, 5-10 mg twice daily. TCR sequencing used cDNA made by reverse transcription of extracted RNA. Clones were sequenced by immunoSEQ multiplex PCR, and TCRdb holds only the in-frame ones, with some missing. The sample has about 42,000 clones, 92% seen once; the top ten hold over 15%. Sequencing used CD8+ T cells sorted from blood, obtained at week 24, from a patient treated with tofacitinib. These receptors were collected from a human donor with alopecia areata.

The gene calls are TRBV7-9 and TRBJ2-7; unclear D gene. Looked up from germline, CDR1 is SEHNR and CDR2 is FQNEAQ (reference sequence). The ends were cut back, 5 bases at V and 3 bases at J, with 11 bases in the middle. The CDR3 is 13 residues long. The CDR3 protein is CASSPQDGYEQYF. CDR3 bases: TGTGCCAGCAGCCCCCAAGACGGCTACGAGCAGTACTTC.

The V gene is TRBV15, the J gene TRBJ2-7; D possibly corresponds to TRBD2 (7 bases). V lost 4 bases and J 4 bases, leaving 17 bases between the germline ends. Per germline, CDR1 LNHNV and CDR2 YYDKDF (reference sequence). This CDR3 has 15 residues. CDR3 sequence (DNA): TGTGCCACCAGCACTAGTAACGGGGGGCCTTACGAGCAGTACTTC. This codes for CATSTSNGGPYEQYF.

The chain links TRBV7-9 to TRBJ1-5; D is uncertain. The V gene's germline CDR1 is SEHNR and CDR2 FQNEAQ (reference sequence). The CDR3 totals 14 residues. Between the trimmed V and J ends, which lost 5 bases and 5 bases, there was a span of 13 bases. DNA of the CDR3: TGTGCCAGCAGCGAGGGAGGCGTCTATCAGCCCCAGCATTTT. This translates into CASSEGGVYQPQHF.

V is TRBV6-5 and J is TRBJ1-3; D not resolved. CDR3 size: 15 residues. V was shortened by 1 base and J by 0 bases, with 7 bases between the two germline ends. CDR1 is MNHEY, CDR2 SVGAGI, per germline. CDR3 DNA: TGTGCCAGCAGTTACTACGGGAGCTCTGGAAACACCATATATTTT. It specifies CASSYYGSSGNTIYF.